Listed here are 29 T cell receptor beta chains from one sample, sequenced in a study of preoperative IRX-2 immunotherapy in early breast cancer. Regarding treatment: preoperative locoregional IRX-2 cytokine immunotherapy. The repertoire was sequenced with immunoSEQ multiplex PCR; TCRdb's copy has only in-frame clones and lacks some. This sample has roughly 40,000 clones; 70% to 80% occur once, and the top ten carry approximately 1%. Here the sequenced sample was tumor tissue, taken after IRX-2 immunotherapy. Receptors originate from a human donor with breast cancer.

This chain links TRBV10-3 with TRBJ2-7; D gene unclear. This CDR3 is 13 amino acids long. V dropped 2 bases and J dropped 5 bases, with 10 bases sitting between them. CDR1 is ENHRY and CDR2 is SYGVKD in the germline V gene. CDR3 sequence reads: CAISEHASNEQYF. In DNA, the CDR3 is TGTGCCATCAGTGAGCATGCAAGTAACGAGCAGTACTTC.

The chain combines TRBV5-1 with TRBJ2-6; TRBD1 agrees at 8 bases. Germline CDR1 SGHRS, CDR2 YFSETQ. This CDR3 is 18 amino acids long. Trimming removed 1 base from V and 0 bases from J; junction bases left unmatched: 6. The CDR3 region has the DNA TGCGCCAGCAGCTTGTGGACAGGGTTAATCTCTGGGGCCAACGTCCTGACTTTC. Its translation is CASSLWTGLISGANVLTF.

The genes are TRBV25-1 and TRBJ1-1; D gene uncertain. The CDR3 loop spans 13 amino acids. V was pared by 3 bases and J by 10 bases, with 15 bases between. The V gene's germline CDR1 is MGHDK and CDR2 SYGVNS. DNA for the CDR3: TGTGCCAGCAGTGATCGAGGGCTGGTGGGAGCTTTCTTT. The encoded protein is CASSDRGLVGAFF.

This clone was observed a handful of times. J is TRBJ1-2 and V is TRBV11-3; TRBD1 is a possible D gene (5 bases). The CDR3 loop spans 15 amino acids. Trimming shortened V by 3 bases and J by 4 bases, and 15 bases separated the two germline ends. CDR1 is SGHNT and CDR2 is YENEEA in the germline V gene. The CDR3 loop reads CASSFIQGPSYGYTF. DNA of the CDR3: TGTGCCAGCAGCTTCATTCAGGGCCCCTCCTATGGCTACACCTTC.

The chain is built from TRBV6-8 and TRBJ1-2; TRBD1 is a possible D gene (6 bases). The CDR3 extends over 12 amino acids. V lost 5 bases to trimming and J lost 11 bases, with 15 bases between them. The germline V gene has CDR1 MNHGY and CDR2 SAAAGT. In nucleotides, the CDR3 is TGTGCCAGCAGTACCCGGGACAAGGCATACACCTTC. Translation: CASSTRDKAYTF.

This clone was seen only a few times. The chain uses TRBV6-8 and TRBJ2-6; weak D call: TRBD2 (7 bases). This CDR3 comprises 17 residues. Trimming took 9 bases from V and 4 from J, leaving 22 bases between them. From germline, CDR1 is MNHGY and CDR2 SAAAGT. CDR3 sequence (DNA): TGTGCCAGTTCTCCCAAGGGGGGGCTAGGAGGGGCCAACGTCCTGACTTTC. It yields the protein CASSPKGGLGGANVLTF.

CDR3 coding DNA: TGCGCCAGCAGACCACTAGCGGGAGCAAACAATGAGCAGTTCTTC. Protein product: CASRPLAGANNEQFF. The chain carries TRBV5-1 and TRBJ2-1; 11 nucleotides align to TRBD2. The CDR3 is 15 residues long. Germline V lookup: CDR1 SGHRS, CDR2 YFSETQ. V lost 5 bases, J lost 5 bases, and 6 bases stayed unmatched.

The J gene is TRBJ1-2, the V gene TRBV6-4; TRBD1 might be the D (6 bases). There are 14 residues in the CDR3. Looked up from germline, CDR1 is MRHNA and CDR2 is SNTAGT. V was clipped by 6 bases and J by 6 bases, with 17 bases between them. CDR3 sequence reads: CASRGASLPNGYTF. DNA of the CDR3: TGTGCCAGCAGGGGGGCTAGCCTCCCGAATGGCTACACCTTC.

This clone has a handful of counts. This chain connects TRBV5-1 to TRBJ2-7, with D maybe TRBD1 (6 bases). V was trimmed by 0 bases and J by 3 bases, leaving 13 bases between them. CDR1 is SGHRS, CDR2 YFSETQ, per germline. This CDR3 spans 15 amino acids. CDR3 in amino acids: CASSLVRGFHYEQYF. The DNA for the CDR3 is TGCGCCAGCAGCTTGGTCAGGGGATTCCACTACGAGCAGTACTTC.

About this clone itself: One end of the junction does not line up with germline, which may come from a read error. V and J are TRBV5-1 and TRBJ1-1; 8 bases are a match to TRBD1. The germline V gene has CDR1 SGHRS and CDR2 YFSETQ. This CDR3 is 15 amino acids long. The CDR3 DNA sequence: TGCGTCAGCAGCTTGGAGGTCAGGGGGCTCGCTGAAGCTTTCTTT. Translated: CVSSLEVRGLAEAFF.

This sequence joins TRBV10-2 and TRBJ1-5, with D maybe TRBD1 (5 bases). CDR3 length: 13 amino acids. Per germline, CDR1 WSHSY and CDR2 SAAADI. V lost 4 bases, J lost 7 bases, and 11 bases lay in between. CDR3: CASSVDRKQPQHF. The CDR3 DNA reads TGCGCCAGCAGTGTAGACAGAAAACAGCCCCAGCATTTT.

The table lists this clone with a count of one. This rearrangement joins TRBV7-6 to TRBJ2-1, with 9 bases identical to TRBD2. The CDR3 extends over 16 amino acids. Trimming at V came to 1 base and at J to 7 bases, leaving 8 bases not matched to a gene. From germline, CDR1 is SGHVS and CDR2 FNYEAQ. The CDR3: CASSLEGGGAGNEQFF. Written as DNA, the CDR3 is TGTGCCAGCAGCTTAGAGGGCGGGGGGGCCGGTAATGAGCAGTTCTTC.

This clone was found a few times. The rearrangement joins TRBV6-8 to TRBJ1-1; D might be TRBD1 (5 bases). The CDR3 runs to 12 residues. Germline CDR1 MNHGY, CDR2 SAAAGT. Trimming removed 8 bases from V and 5 bases from J, with 12 bases in between. Here the CDR3 reads CASLERGTEAFF. The CDR3 coding sequence is TGTGCCAGCCTGGAACGGGGGACTGAAGCTTTCTTT.

This clone is a singleton in its sample. The chain couples TRBV11-3 to TRBJ2-3, with a possible D match to TRBD2 (5 bases). This CDR3 has 15 amino acids. The V and J ends lost 3 bases and 8 bases respectively, with 18 bases between them. Per germline, CDR1 SGHNT and CDR2 YENEEA. CDR3: CASSLVPTGVGTQYF. CDR3 nucleotides: TGTGCCAGCAGCTTGGTCCCGACCGGGGTGGGTACGCAGTATTTT.

The CDR3 loop reads CASSDYSSGNTIYF. The CDR3 nucleotides read TGTGCCAGCAGTGACTATAGCTCTGGAAACACCATATATTTT. The chain combines TRBV6-8 with TRBJ1-3; D gene uncertain. Germline V gene sequence: CDR1 MNHGY, CDR2 SAAAGT. CDR3 length: 14 residues. Trimming took off 5 bases at V and 0 bases at J, with 8 bases between the two ends.

The chain couples TRBV6-8 to TRBJ1-5; 7 bases agree with TRBD1. CDR1 is MNHGY and CDR2 is SAAAGT in the germline V gene. CDR3 length: 17 amino acids. V shed 5 bases and J 6 bases; nucleotides not matched to a gene: 16. The CDR3 loop reads CASSGRTGTHTGQPQHF. CDR3 in DNA: TGTGCCAGCAGTGGACGGACAGGCACCCATACTGGTCAGCCCCAGCATTTT.

The chain has TRBV11-3 and TRBJ2-3; 8 bases match TRBD2. This CDR3 is 18 amino acids long. The ends lost 5 bases at V and 2 bases at J; junction bases unmatched: 15. CDR1 is SGHNT, CDR2 YENEEA, per germline. CDR3 region: CASSEGRGYGRATDTQYF. DNA for the CDR3: TGTGCCAGCAGCGAAGGGAGGGGTTACGGGAGGGCCACAGATACGCAGTATTTT.

The chain carries TRBV7-1 and TRBJ2-7, with a possible D match to TRBD2 (5 bases). TRBV7-1 is an ORF, and what it does is uncertain. The germline V and J ends were trimmed by 4 bases and 3 bases, with 10 bases remaining between them. CDR3 length: 13 amino acids. The CDR3 nucleotides read TGTGCCAGCAGCTTAGATCGGGGCTACGAGCAGTACTTC. Translation: CASSLDRGYEQYF.

J is TRBJ2-7 and V is TRBV14; D gene unclear. The CDR3 runs to 14 residues. Germline lookup yields CDR1 SGHDN and CDR2 FVKESK. V lost 0 bases and J lost 3, with 9 bases in between. The CDR3 DNA reads as TGTGCCAGCAGCCAAGACACGAGCCGCTACGAGCAGTACTTC. Protein: CASSQDTSRYEQYF.

The gene calls are TRBV19 and TRBJ1-5, with D maybe TRBD1 (6 bases). The CDR3 has 13 amino acids. Trimming took off 8 bases at V and 5 bases at J, with 13 bases between the two ends. Germline loops: CDR1 LNHDA, CDR2 SQIVND (reference sequence). CDR3 sequence (DNA): TGTGCCAGTTCAGGACAGAATTATCAGCCCCAGCATTTT. This codes for CASSGQNYQPQHF.

In regard to this clone: Germline and junction disagree at one end, which may indicate a read error. The chain uses TRBV6-4 and TRBJ1-2; the D is unclear. CDR1 and CDR2 from the germline V gene are MRHNA and SNTAGT. The CDR3 covers 11 residues. The CDR3: CAISEGYGYTF. The DNA of the CDR3 is TGTGCCATCAGTGAAGGTTACGGCTACACCTTC.

This clone has a handful of counts. J is TRBJ1-2 and V is TRBV6-8; TRBD1 aligns across 7 bases. Germline V lookup: CDR1 MNHGY, CDR2 SAAAGT. CDR3 length: 14 amino acids. J gave up 0 bases and V 6 bases, and 4 bases lay outside the gene matches. The CDR3: CASRPGQSNYGYTF. As DNA, the CDR3 is TGTGCCAGCAGGCCGGGACAGTCTAACTATGGCTACACCTTC.

In nucleotides, the CDR3 is TGTGCCAGCCCCCTCGGTGGTAAGGAGCTCCCTTCCTTTAGCTCCTATAATTCACCCCTCCACTTT. Translating gives CASPLGGKELPSFSSYNSPLHF. The chain employs TRBV16 and TRBJ1-6; D is unclear. The CDR3 spans 22 residues. Trimming left V 8 bases short and J 0 bases short, with 32 bases between. Per the germline V gene, CDR1 is KGHSY and CDR2 is FQNENV.

CDR3 region: CASTTAWGIYEQYF. The CDR3 region has the DNA TGCGCCAGCACTACGGCTTGGGGAATCTACGAGCAGTACTTC. The chain has TRBV5-1 and TRBJ2-7; no reliable D call. Trimming shortened V by 6 bases and J by 3 bases, and 16 bases separated the two germline ends. The CDR3 totals 14 residues. CDR1 is SGHRS, CDR2 YFSETQ, per germline.

V and J are TRBV5-1 and TRBJ1-1; no definite D call. The V and J ends lost 1 base and 1 base respectively, with 11 bases between them. Germline V lookup: CDR1 SGHRS, CDR2 YFSETQ. The CDR3 spans 15 residues. The CDR3: CASSLSFTGNTEAFF. CDR3 bases: TGCGCCAGCAGCTTGTCGTTTACGGGGAACACTGAAGCTTTCTTT.

This chain links TRBV28 with TRBJ2-7; weak D call: TRBD1 (5 bases). The CDR3 totals 14 residues. Germline V gene lookup returns CDR1 MDHEN and CDR2 SYDVKM. Deletions cut 2 bases from V and 4 bases from J, with 12 bases between. The DNA for the CDR3 is TGTGCCAGCAGTTTAGTGGGTTCAGGGTACGAGCAGTACTTC. Protein: CASSLVGSGYEQYF.

The V gene is TRBV19, the J gene TRBJ1-1; 10 bases match TRBD1. The CDR3 runs 16 residues. Germline assignment: CDR1 LNHDA and CDR2 SQIVND (reference sequence). V lost 5 bases, J lost 3 bases, and 9 bases stayed unmatched. In DNA form, the CDR3 reads TGTGCCAGTAGTTCCCGGGACAGGGGATGGTACACTGAAGCTTTCTTT. It yields the protein CASSSRDRGWYTEAFF. The complete variable domain, with remaining parts taken from reference TRBV19 and TRBJ1-1, reads DGGITQSPKYLFRKEGQNVTLSCEQNLNHDAMYWYRQDPGQGLRLIYYSQIVNDFQKGDIAEGYSVSREKKESFPLTVTSAQKNPTAFYLCASSSRDRGWYTEAFFGQGTRLTVV.

This chain connects TRBV6-8 to TRBJ1-1; D not resolved. This CDR3 is 13 amino acids long. Germline CDR1 reads MNHGY; CDR2 reads SAAAGT. Trimming left V 5 bases short and J 10 bases short, with 17 bases between. The CDR3 sequence: CASSDPPPSPAFF. In DNA, the CDR3 is TGTGCCAGCAGTGACCCCCCTCCAAGTCCAGCTTTCTTT.

The chain recombines TRBV11-3 with TRBJ1-4; 8 positions match TRBD1. The CDR3 has 16 residues. Germline V CDR1 and CDR2: SGHNT, YENEEA. V trimming: 1 base; J trimming: 7 bases; junction bases outside the gene matches: 8. The CDR3 coding sequence is TGTGCCAGCAGCTTAGGTGGTCAGGGGGCAGGTGAAAAACTGTTTTTT. Its translation is CASSLGGQGAGEKLFF.